This T cell receptor (beta chain) appears in the sequencing data of a study of T cell changes during pregnancy in multiple sclerosis. CDR1 GTSNPN and CDR2 SVGIG come from the germline V gene (reference sequence). This CDR3 spans 13 amino acids. V lost 4 bases and J lost 4, with 8 bases in between. Clones were sequenced by immunoSEQ multiplex PCR, and TCRdb holds only the in-frame ones, with some missing. This table has approximately 83,000 clones, almost 95% appearing once. The chain recombines TRBV30 with TRBJ1-6; D is undetermined. This TCR derives from a female donor with multiple sclerosis, enrolled in a pregnancy study. Sequences were derived from peripheral blood, sampled in the third trimester of pregnancy. Here the CDR3 reads CAWKLVYNSPLHF. CDR3 sequence (DNA): TGTGCCTGGAAATTAGTTTATAATTCACCCCTCCACTTT.